This passage covers 23 T cell receptor beta chains from one sample sequenced in a study of graft-versus-host responses after intestinal transplantation. Clones were read by immunoSEQ multiplex PCR, and TCRdb kept only the in-frame ones, dropping some. Altogether thousands of clones are present, 72% being singletons, with the ten largest covering approximately 40%. This specimen consisted of PBMCs, obtained about 540 days after intestinal transplant. These receptors all stem from a human patient who received an intestinal transplant, so some T cells may come from the graft donor.

The J gene is TRBJ1-2, the V gene TRBV6-6; D unresolved. Germline V gene lookup returns CDR1 MNHNY and CDR2 SVGAGI (reference sequence). V shed 2 bases and J shed 4 bases, with 17 bases lying between them. The CDR3 runs 16 residues. CDR3 protein: CASSYQSPPGGYGYTF. The CDR3 DNA reads TGTGCCAGCAGTTACCAGAGCCCCCCGGGTGGCTATGGCTACACCTTC.

The V gene is TRBV9, the J gene TRBJ2-4; D unclear. V was clipped by 7 bases and J by 4 bases, with 15 bases between them. CDR3 length: 14 residues. Per germline, CDR1 SGDLS and CDR2 YYNGEE. CDR3 DNA sequence: TGTGCCAGCGTGGCCGCTCCCCAAAAAAACATTCAGTACTTC. Its translation is CASVAAPQKNIQYF.

The CDR3 spells CASSLDPVEQYF. The CDR3 DNA is TGTGCCAGCAGCTTAGATCCCGTCGAGCAGTACTTC. The chain carries TRBV11-3 and TRBJ2-7, with D uncertain. Trimming removed 0 bases at V and 6 bases at J, with 6 bases between. The CDR3 contains 12 residues. Germline V gene data show CDR1 as SGHNT and CDR2 as YENEEA.

The genes are TRBV7-8 and TRBJ2-1, with D perhaps matching TRBD1 or TRBD2 (5 bases each). Germline CDR1 is SGHVS and CDR2 is FQNEAQ. The CDR3 length is 15 residues. Trimming shortened V by 4 bases and J by 8 bases, and 18 bases separated the two germline ends. The chain's CDR3 is CASSSPEGTPDEQFF. In DNA form, the CDR3 reads TGTGCCAGCAGCTCCCCCGAGGGGACCCCGGATGAGCAGTTCTTC.

The V call is TRBV6-4, the J call TRBJ2-6, with D possibly called TRBD1 or TRBD2 (5 bases each). CDR3 size: 15 residues. V lost 0 bases, J lost 2 bases, and 5 bases lay in between. Germline lookup yields CDR1 MRHNA and CDR2 SNTAGT. The CDR3 DNA follows: TGTGCCAGCAGTGACTCGGGGGCTGGGGCCAACGTCCTGACTTTC. Protein product: CASSDSGAGANVLTF.

This clone was observed a few times. The rearrangement uses TRBV6-1 and TRBJ2-1; 9 nucleotides match TRBD2. The length of the CDR3 is 15 residues. J lost 8 bases, V lost 5 bases, and 10 bases had no gene match. Germline lookup yields CDR1 MNHNS and CDR2 SASEGT. The CDR3 here is CASSRSGGGADEQFF. Here the CDR3 DNA reads TGTGCCAGCAGTCGTTCGGGCGGGGGGGCGGATGAGCAGTTCTTC.

The CDR3 is CASSDSSGGANEQFF. Written as DNA, the CDR3 is TGTGCCAGCAGTGACTCTAGCGGGGGGGCCAATGAGCAGTTCTTC. The chain couples TRBV6-4 to TRBJ2-1, with 11 bases fitting TRBD2. Losses at the gene ends were 0 bases for V and 6 bases for J; bases not matched to a gene: 1. This CDR3 comprises 15 residues. Germline loops: CDR1 MRHNA, CDR2 SNTAGT.

V is TRBV7-2 and J is TRBJ2-7, with D possibly matching TRBD2 (6 bases). Germline CDR1 is SGHTA and CDR2 is FQGNSA. Trimming shortened V by 0 bases and J by 3 bases, and 9 bases separated the two germline ends. There are 14 residues in the CDR3. CDR3 in DNA: TGTGCCAGCAGCTTAGCGCTGCGGGGCTACGAGCAGTACTTC. Its translation: CASSLALRGYEQYF.

This clone was picked up a small number of times. The rearrangement links TRBV7-2 to TRBJ2-2; 8 nucleotides agree with TRBD1. CDR1 and CDR2 from the germline V gene are SGHTA and FQGNSA. V lost 4 bases, J lost 5 bases, and 12 bases stayed unmatched. CDR3 length: 17 amino acids. CDR3 amino acids: CASSWGDRRLETGELFF. DNA of the CDR3: TGTGCCAGCAGCTGGGGGGACAGGAGGCTAGAAACCGGGGAGCTGTTTTTT.

This clone was detected a few times. The same CDR3 arises from other DNA sequences in this sample as well. V and J are TRBV11-3 and TRBJ2-5; no reliable D call. Germline CDR1 SGHNT, CDR2 YENEEA. V was pared by 5 bases and J by 4 bases, with 2 bases between. The CDR3 sequence is 10 residues long. CDR3 sequence: CASSGETQYF. CDR3 nucleotide sequence: TGTGCCAGCAGCGGAGAGACCCAGTACTTC.

This clone appeared a single time. V and J are TRBV11-1 and TRBJ2-7; no clear D. With 6 bases removed from V and 0 bases from J, the gap between germline ends came to 18 bases. In germline, CDR1 is SGHAT, CDR2 FQDESV (reference sequence). The CDR3 is 16 residues long. CDR3 DNA: TGTGCCAGCAGTTTGTCTTCAGACTCCTACTCCTACGAGCAGTACTTC. This gives the protein CASSLSSDSYSYEQYF. Complete variable domain (other parts from reference TRBV11-1 and TRBJ2-7): EAEVAQSPRYKITEKSQAVAFWCDPISGHATLYWYRQILGQGPELLVQFQDESVVDDSQLPKDRFSAERLKGVDSTLKIQPAELGDSAMYLCASSLSSDSYSYEQYFGPGTRLTVT.

This clone was found a few times. The genes are TRBV6-5 and TRBJ2-7; 12 positions match TRBD2. V shed 6 bases and J 7 bases; nucleotides not matched to a gene: 10. CDR3 size: 15 residues. Germline assignment: CDR1 MNHEY and CDR2 SVGAGI. This CDR3 reads CASSLLAGGPEEQYF. CDR3 DNA sequence: TGTGCCAGCAGCCTCCTAGCGGGGGGGCCGGAGGAGCAGTACTTC.

The chain links TRBV7-2 to TRBJ1-2, with TRBD1 matching 7 bases. CDR3 length: 18 amino acids. Per germline, CDR1 SGHTA and CDR2 FQGNSA. J gave up 4 bases and V 3 bases, and 17 bases lay outside the gene matches. The CDR3 sequence: CASSLAGTVLESSYGYTF. The CDR3 region has the DNA TGTGCCAGCAGCTTGGCCGGGACAGTTTTAGAGAGTAGCTATGGCTACACCTTC.

The rearrangement uses TRBV25-1 and TRBJ2-2; no clear D gene. The CDR3 is 12 residues long. The V end was cut by 7 bases, the J end by 7 bases, with 10 bases between. Germline V gene sequence: CDR1 MGHDK, CDR2 SYGVNS. This CDR3 reads CASNWVDGELFF. CDR3 in DNA: TGTGCCAGCAATTGGGTGGACGGGGAGCTGTTTTTT.

The rearrangement uses TRBV10-2 and TRBJ2-5; a weak D match, TRBD2 (5 bases). The CDR3 has 14 amino acids. Germline V gene lookup returns CDR1 WSHSY and CDR2 SAAADI. The ends were cut back, 2 bases at V and 4 bases at J, with 11 bases in the middle. The CDR3 reads CASSEGLEGETQYF. CDR3 coding DNA: TGCGCCAGCAGTGAGGGTCTAGAGGGAGAGACCCAGTACTTC.

The chain combines TRBV6-5 with TRBJ1-1, with D tentatively TRBD1 (5 bases). Germline V gene data show CDR1 as MNHEY and CDR2 as SVGAGI. Between the trimmed V and J ends, which lost 8 bases and 1 base, there was a span of 11 bases. The CDR3 loop spans 13 amino acids. The DNA for the CDR3 is TGTGCCAGCTCTCTAGGGGAGAACACTGAAGCTTTCTTT. Translated: CASSLGENTEAFF.

The V call is TRBV13, the J call TRBJ2-7; weak D call: TRBD2 (6 bases). Germline loops: CDR1 PRHDT, CDR2 FYEKMQ (reference sequence). The CDR3 consists of 15 residues. Trimming pared 2 bases from V and 4 bases from J, leaving 15 bases between. CDR3 loop: CASSLWSISGYEQYF. The CDR3 nucleotides read TGTGCCAGCAGCTTATGGAGTATTAGCGGTTACGAGCAGTACTTC. Full variable domain (rest looked up from reference TRBV13 and TRBJ2-7): AAGVIQSPRHLIKEKRETATLKCYPIPRHDTVYWYQQGPGQDPQFLISFYEKMQSDKGSIPDRFSAQQFSDYHSELNMSSLELGDSALYFCASSLWSISGYEQYFGPGTRLTVT.

The J gene is TRBJ2-1, the V gene TRBV13; TRBD2 aligns across 9 bases. V shed 0 bases, J shed 7 bases, and the junction held 7 bases outside the gene matches. The CDR3 is 16 amino acids. Germline V gene data show CDR1 as PRHDT and CDR2 as FYEKMQ (reference sequence). As DNA, the CDR3 is TGTGCCAGCAGCTTAGGGCTAGCGGGGCATTTTAATGAGCAGTTCTTC. Its protein product is CASSLGLAGHFNEQFF. Together with reference TRBV13 and TRBJ2-1, the CDR3 gives the full variable domain: AAGVIQSPRHLIKEKRETATLKCYPIPRHDTVYWYQQGPGQDPQFLISFYEKMQSDKGSIPDRFSAQQFSDYHSELNMSSLELGDSALYFCASSLGLAGHFNEQFFGPGTRLTVL.

This chain uses TRBV5-5 with TRBJ1-4; tentative D call: TRBD1 (5 bases). Germline assignment: CDR1 SGHKS and CDR2 YYEKEE (reference sequence). The V gene lost 7 bases and the J gene lost 8 bases, with 12 bases spanning the gap. CDR3 length: 12 residues. The CDR3 spells CASRWDVEKLFF. Written as DNA, the CDR3 is TGTGCCAGCCGTTGGGACGTGGAAAAACTGTTTTTT.

With regard to this clone: A much larger clone lies a single base off, so this may be a read error. The V call is TRBV13, the J call TRBJ2-7; 11 nucleotides match TRBD2. This CDR3 contains 15 residues. CDR1 is PRHDT and CDR2 is FYEKMQ in the germline V gene (reference sequence). Here the CDR3 DNA reads TGTGCCACCAGCTTAGTTAGCGGGGGGGAATACGAGCAGTACTTC. Protein sequence: CATSLVSGGEYEQYF. Filled out from reference TRBV13 and TRBJ2-7, the complete variable domain reads AAGVIQSPRHLIKEKRETATLKCYPIPRHDTVYWYQQGPGQDPQFLISFYEKMQSDKGSIPDRFSAQQFSDYHSELNMSSLELGDSALYFCATSLVSGGEYEQYFGPGTRLTVT.

This clone was recorded a few times. J is TRBJ1-1 and V is TRBV12-2; the table's D call, TRBD1, was not checked against the DNA. TRBV12-2 is an annotated pseudogene. This CDR3 spans 16 amino acids. The DNA of the CDR3 is TGTGCCAGCAGCCGGCTCTCGGACAGGGGAGACACTGAAGCTTTCTTT. Protein product: CASSRLSDRGDTEAFF.

This clone was seen a single time. This chain uses TRBV7-5 with TRBJ1-5; no DNA check was done on the table's D call, TRBD1. TRBV7-5 is classified as a pseudogene. The CDR3 runs to 16 residues. CDR3 protein: CARSHLPGHINQPQHF. The CDR3 DNA is TGTGCCAGAAGCCACCTCCCGGGACACATCAATCAGCCCCAGCATTTT.

The gene calls are TRBV6-5 and TRBJ2-5; 12 bases align to TRBD2. The germline V gene encodes CDR1 MNHEY and CDR2 SVGAGI. Unmatched junction bases numbered 0, after V lost 2 bases and J lost 2 bases. This CDR3 comprises 15 residues. The CDR3 DNA reads TGTGCCAGCAGTTACACTAGCGGGGGGCAAGAGACCCAGTACTTC. Translation gives CASSYTSGGQETQYF.